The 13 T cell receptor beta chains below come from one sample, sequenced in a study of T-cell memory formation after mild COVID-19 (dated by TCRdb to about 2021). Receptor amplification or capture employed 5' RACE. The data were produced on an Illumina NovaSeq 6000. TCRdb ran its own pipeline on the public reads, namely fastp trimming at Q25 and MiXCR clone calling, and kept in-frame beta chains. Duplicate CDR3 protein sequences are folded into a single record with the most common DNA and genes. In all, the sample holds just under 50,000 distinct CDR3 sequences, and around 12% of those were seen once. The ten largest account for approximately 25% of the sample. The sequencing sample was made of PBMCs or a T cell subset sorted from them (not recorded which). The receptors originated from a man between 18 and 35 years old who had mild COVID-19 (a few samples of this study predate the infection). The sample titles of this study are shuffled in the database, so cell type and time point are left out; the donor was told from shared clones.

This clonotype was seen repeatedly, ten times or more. In nucleotides, the CDR3 is TGTGCCAGCAGCAAAACTCTTGACAGGGATAATTACGAGCAGTACTTC. Residues: CASSKTLDRDNYEQYF. The V gene is TRBV27, the J gene TRBJ2-7, with 7 positions matching TRBD1. The CDR3 has 16 residues. From germline, CDR1 is MNHEY and CDR2 SMNVEV (reference sequence). After removal of 6 bases from V and 4 bases from J, the junction contained 15 bases not matched to a gene.

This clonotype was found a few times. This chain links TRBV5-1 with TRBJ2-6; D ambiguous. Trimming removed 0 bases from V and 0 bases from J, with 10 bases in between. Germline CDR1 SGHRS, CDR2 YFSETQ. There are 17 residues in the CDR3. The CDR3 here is CASSLGPTTSGANVLTF. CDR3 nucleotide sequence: TGCGCCAGCAGCTTGGGACCTACTACCTCTGGGGCCAACGTCCTGACTTTC. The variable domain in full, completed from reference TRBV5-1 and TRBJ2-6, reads KAGVTQTPRYLIKTRGQQVTLSCSPISGHRSVSWYQQTPGQGLQFLFEYFSETQRNKGNFPGRFSGRQFSNSRSEMNVSTLELGDSALYLCASSLGPTTSGANVLTFGAGSRLTVL.

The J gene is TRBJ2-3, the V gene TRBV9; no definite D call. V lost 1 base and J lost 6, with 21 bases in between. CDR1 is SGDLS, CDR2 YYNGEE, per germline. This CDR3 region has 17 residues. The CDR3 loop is CASSVSGGLTSRDTQYF. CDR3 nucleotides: TGTGCCAGCAGCGTATCCGGCGGATTGACGTCTCGGGATACGCAGTATTTT. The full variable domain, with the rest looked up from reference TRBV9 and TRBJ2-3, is DSGVTQTPKHLITATGQRVTLRCSPRSGDLSVYWYQQSLDQGLQFLIQYYNGEERAKGNILERFSAQQFPDLHSELNLSSLELGDSALYFCASSVSGGLTSRDTQYFGPGTRLTVL.

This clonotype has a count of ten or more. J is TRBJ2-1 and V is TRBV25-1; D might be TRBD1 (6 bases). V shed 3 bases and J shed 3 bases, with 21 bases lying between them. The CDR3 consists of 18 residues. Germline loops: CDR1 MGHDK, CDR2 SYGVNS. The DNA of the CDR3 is TGTGCCAGCAGTGATCTGGACAGCCGCCAGGGCGGCTACAATGAGCAGTTCTTC. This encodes CASSDLDSRQGGYNEQFF.

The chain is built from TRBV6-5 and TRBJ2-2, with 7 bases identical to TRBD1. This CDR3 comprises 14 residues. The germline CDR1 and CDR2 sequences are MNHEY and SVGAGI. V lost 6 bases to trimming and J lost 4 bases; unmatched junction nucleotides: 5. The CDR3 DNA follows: TGTGCCAGCAGACAGGGGTTAAGCACCGGGGAGCTGTTTTTT. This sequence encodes CASRQGLSTGELFF.

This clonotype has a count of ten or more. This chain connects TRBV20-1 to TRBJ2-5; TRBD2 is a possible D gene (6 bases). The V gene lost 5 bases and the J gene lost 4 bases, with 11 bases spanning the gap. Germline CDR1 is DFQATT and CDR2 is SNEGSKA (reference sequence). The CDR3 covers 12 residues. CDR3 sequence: CSARDWRETQYF. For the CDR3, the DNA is TGCAGTGCTCGGGACTGGCGAGAGACCCAGTACTTC.

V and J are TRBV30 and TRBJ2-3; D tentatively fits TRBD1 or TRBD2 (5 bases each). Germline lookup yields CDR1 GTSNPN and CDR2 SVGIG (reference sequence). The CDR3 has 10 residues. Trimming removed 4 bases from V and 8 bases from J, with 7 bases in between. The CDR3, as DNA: TGTGCCTGGAATGGGGGTACGCAGTATTTT. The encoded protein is CAWNGGTQYF.

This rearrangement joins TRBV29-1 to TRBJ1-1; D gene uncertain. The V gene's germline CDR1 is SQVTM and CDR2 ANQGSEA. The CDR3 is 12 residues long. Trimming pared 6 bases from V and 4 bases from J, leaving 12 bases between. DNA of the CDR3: TGCAGCGTGCTCACAGTTCCCACTGAAGCTTTCTTT. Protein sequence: CSVLTVPTEAFF.

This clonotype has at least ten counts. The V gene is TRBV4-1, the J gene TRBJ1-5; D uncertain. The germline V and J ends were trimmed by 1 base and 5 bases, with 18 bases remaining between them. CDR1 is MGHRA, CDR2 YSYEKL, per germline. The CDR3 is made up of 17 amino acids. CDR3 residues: CASSQAGWPVKDQPQHF. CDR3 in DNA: TGCGCCAGCAGCCAAGCGGGTTGGCCAGTAAAAGATCAGCCCCAGCATTTT.

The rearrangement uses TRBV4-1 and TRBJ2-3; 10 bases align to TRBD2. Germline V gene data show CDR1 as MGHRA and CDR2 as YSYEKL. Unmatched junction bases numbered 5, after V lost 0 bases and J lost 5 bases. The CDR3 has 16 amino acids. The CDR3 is CASSQESGGAVDTQYF. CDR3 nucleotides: TGCGCCAGCAGCCAAGAGAGCGGGGGGGCTGTAGATACGCAGTATTTT.

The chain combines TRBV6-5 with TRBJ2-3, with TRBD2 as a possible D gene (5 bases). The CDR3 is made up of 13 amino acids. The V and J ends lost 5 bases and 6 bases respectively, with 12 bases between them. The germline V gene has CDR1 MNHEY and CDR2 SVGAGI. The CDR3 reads CASSKRSIDTQYF. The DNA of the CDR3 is TGTGCCAGCAGTAAGCGGTCCATCGATACGCAGTATTTT.

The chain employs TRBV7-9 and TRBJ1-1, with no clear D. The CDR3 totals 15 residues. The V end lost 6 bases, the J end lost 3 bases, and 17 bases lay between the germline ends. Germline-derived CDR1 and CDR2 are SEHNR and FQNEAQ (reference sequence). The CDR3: CASRRTNGPDTEAFF. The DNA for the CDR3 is TGTGCCAGCAGACGAACCAACGGGCCCGACACTGAAGCTTTCTTT.

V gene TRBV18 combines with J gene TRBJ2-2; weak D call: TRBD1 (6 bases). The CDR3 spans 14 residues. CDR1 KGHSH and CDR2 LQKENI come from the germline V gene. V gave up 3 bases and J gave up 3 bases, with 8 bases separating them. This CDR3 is CASSPYRDTGELFF. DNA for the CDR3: TGTGCCAGCTCACCCTACAGGGACACCGGGGAGCTGTTTTTT.